These 4 T cell receptor beta chains share one sample of origin, sequenced in a study of PD-1 blockade in mismatch repair-deficient tumors. Here immunoSEQ multiplex PCR was the method, and the copy in TCRdb shows in-frame clones only, minus some. This sample has some 110,000 clones, with about 83% found just once. The sample consisted of peripheral blood, taken 60 weeks after starting pembrolizumab. All receptors derive from an adult with mismatch repair-deficient cancer.

The J gene is TRBJ1-3, the V gene TRBV18; 9 bases align to TRBD1. Trimming cost V 4 bases and J 2 bases; bases outside gene matches: 9. Germline CDR1 KGHSH, CDR2 LQKENI. The CDR3 spans 17 residues. This CDR3 is CASSLSPGQGAGNTIYF. The CDR3 DNA follows: TGTGCCAGCTCACTCTCTCCGGGACAGGGTGCTGGAAACACCATATATTTT.

This sequence joins TRBV2 and TRBJ2-5; no firm D call. The CDR3 covers 14 residues. Germline lookup yields CDR1 SNHLY and CDR2 FYNNEI. The germline V and J ends were trimmed by 6 bases and 0 bases, with 11 bases remaining between them. For the CDR3, the DNA is TGTGCCAGCAGCCTACTGGGCAACCAAGAGACCCAGTACTTC. Its protein is CASSLLGNQETQYF.

This clone has just one count. The chain recombines TRBV7-2 with TRBJ2-5; D unclear. V was trimmed by 0 bases and J by 3 bases, leaving 2 bases between them. This CDR3 contains 12 residues. Germline assignment: CDR1 SGHTA and CDR2 FQGNSA. The DNA for the CDR3 is TGTGCCAGCAGCTTAGCCAAAGAGACCCAGTACTTC. The encoded protein is CASSLAKETQYF.

This chain links TRBV18 with TRBJ2-2; 7 bases line up with TRBD1. CDR1 is KGHSH, CDR2 LQKENI, per germline. This CDR3 has 16 residues. Trimming removed 6 bases from V and 7 bases from J; junction bases left unmatched: 14. CDR3 sequence: CASSPIRTGGGGELFF. CDR3 nucleotide sequence: TGTGCCAGCTCCCCTATAAGGACAGGAGGAGGCGGGGAGCTGTTTTTT. The whole variable domain, remainder taken from reference TRBV18 and TRBJ2-2, is NAGVMQNPRHLVRRRGQEARLRCSPMKGHSHVYWYRQLPEEGLKFMVYLQKENIIDESGMPKERFSAEFPKEGPSILRIQQVVRGDSAAYFCASSPIRTGGGGELFFGEGSRLTVL.